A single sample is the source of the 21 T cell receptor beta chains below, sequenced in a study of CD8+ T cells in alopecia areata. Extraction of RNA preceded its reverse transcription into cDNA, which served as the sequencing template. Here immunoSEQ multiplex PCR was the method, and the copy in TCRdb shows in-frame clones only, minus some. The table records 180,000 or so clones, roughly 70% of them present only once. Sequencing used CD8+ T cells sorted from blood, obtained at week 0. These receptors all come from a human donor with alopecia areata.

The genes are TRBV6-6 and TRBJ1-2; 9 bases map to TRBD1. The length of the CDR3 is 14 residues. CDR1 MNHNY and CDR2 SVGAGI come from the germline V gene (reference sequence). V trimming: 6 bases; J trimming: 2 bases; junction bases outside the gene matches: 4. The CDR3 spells CASSPGQGNYGYTF. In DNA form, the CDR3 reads TGTGCCAGCAGCCCCGGACAGGGGAACTATGGCTACACCTTC.

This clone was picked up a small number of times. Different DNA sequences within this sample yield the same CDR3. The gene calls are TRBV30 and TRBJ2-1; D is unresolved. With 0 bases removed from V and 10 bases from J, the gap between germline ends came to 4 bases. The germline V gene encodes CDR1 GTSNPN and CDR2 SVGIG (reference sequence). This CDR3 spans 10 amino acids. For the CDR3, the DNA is TGTGCCTGGAGTGTACACGAGCAGTTCTTC. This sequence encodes CAWSVHEQFF.

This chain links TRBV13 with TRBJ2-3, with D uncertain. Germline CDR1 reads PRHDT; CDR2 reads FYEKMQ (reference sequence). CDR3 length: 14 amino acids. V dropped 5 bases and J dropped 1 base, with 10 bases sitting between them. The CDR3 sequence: CASSTRTRTDTQYF. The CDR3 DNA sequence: TGTGCCAGCAGCACCCGGACCCGCACAGATACGCAGTATTTT.

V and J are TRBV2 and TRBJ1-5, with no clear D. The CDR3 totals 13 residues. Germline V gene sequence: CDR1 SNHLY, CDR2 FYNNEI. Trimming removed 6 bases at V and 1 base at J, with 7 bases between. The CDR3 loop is CASRGMSNQPQHF. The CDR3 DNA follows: TGTGCCAGCAGGGGGATGAGCAATCAGCCCCAGCATTTT.

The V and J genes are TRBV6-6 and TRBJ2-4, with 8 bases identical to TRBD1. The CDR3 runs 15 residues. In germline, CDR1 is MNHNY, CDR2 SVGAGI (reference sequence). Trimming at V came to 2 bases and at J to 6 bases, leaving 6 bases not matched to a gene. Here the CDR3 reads CASSYPGQGPNIQYF. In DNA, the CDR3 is TGTGCCAGCAGTTACCCTGGACAGGGCCCAAACATTCAGTACTTC.

DNA of the CDR3: TGTGCCAGCAGTGAAGCCCGGTGGGGGACAGGAGCCTATAGCAATCAGCCCCAGCATTTT. This codes for CASSEARWGTGAYSNQPQHF. The chain uses TRBV6-1 and TRBJ1-5; 8 nucleotides line up with TRBD1. This CDR3 comprises 20 residues. V dropped 0 bases and J dropped 0; count of bases not matched to a gene: 13. Germline lookup yields CDR1 MNHNS and CDR2 SASEGT.

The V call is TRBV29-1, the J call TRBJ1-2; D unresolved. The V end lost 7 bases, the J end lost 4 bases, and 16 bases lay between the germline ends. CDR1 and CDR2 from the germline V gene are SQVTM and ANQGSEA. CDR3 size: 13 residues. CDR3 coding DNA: TGCAGCGCTGCGACTAGGTCCGGCTATGGCTACACCTTC. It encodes CSAATRSGYGYTF.

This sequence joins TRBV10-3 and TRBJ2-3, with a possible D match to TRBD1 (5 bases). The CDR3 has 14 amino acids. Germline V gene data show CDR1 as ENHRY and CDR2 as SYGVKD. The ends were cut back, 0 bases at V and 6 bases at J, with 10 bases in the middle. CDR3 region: CAISESGALDTQYF. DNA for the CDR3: TGTGCCATCAGTGAGTCTGGGGCGCTGGATACGCAGTATTTT.

The CDR3 reads CASSDTGGTEAFF. DNA of the CDR3: TGTGCCAGCAGTGACACAGGGGGGACTGAAGCTTTCTTT. The chain links TRBV2 to TRBJ1-1, with 8 nucleotides matching TRBD1. The germline CDR1 and CDR2 sequences are SNHLY and FYNNEI. V lost 3 bases, J lost 5 bases, and 2 bases stayed unmatched. The CDR3 sequence is 13 residues long. Full variable domain (missing parts from reference TRBV2 and TRBJ1-1): EPEVTQTPSHQVTQMGQEVILRCVPISNHLYFYWYRQILGQKVEFLVSFYNNEISEKSEIFDDQFSVERPDGSNFTLKIRSTKLEDSAMYFCASSDTGGTEAFFGQGTRLTVV.

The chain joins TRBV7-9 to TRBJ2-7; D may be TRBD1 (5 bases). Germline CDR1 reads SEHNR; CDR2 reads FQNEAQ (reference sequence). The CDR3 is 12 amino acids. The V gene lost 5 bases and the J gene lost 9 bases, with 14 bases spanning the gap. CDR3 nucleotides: TGTGCCAGCAGCGAAACAGGATCATGGCAGTACTTC. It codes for CASSETGSWQYF.

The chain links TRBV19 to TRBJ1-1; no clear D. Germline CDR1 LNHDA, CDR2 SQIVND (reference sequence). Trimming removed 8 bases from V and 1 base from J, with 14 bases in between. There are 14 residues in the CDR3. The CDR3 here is CASLVPGGNTEAFF. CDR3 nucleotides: TGTGCCAGTTTGGTCCCGGGTGGGAACACTGAAGCTTTCTTT.

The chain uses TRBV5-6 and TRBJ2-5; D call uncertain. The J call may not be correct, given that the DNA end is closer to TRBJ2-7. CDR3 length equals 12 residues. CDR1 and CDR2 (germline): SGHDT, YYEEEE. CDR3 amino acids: CASSLASNEQYF. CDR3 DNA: TGTGCCAGCAGCTTGGCCTCGAACGAGCAGTACTTC.

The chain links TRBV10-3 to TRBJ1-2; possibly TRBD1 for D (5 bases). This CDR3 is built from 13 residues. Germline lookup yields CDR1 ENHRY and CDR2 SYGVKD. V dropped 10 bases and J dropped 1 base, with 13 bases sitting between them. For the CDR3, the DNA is TGTGCCACCGTGGGGGATATTAACTATGGCTACACCTTC. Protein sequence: CATVGDINYGYTF.

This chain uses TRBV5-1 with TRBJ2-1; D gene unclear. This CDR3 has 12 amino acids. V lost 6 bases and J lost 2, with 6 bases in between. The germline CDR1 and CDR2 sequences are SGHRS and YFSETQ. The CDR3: CASKRAYNEQFF. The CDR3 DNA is TGCGCCAGCAAACGGGCCTACAATGAGCAGTTCTTC.

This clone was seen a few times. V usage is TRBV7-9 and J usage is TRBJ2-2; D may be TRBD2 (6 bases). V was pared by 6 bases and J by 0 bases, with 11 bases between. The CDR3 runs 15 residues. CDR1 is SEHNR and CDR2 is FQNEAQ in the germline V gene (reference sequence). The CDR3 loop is CASSKRVPNTGELFF. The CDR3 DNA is TGTGCCAGCAGTAAGCGGGTCCCGAACACCGGGGAGCTGTTTTTT.

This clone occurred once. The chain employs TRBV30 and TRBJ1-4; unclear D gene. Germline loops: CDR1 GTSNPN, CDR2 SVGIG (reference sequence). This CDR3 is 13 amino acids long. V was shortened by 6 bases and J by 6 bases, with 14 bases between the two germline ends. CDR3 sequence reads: CACQSVSDEKLFF. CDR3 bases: TGTGCCTGCCAATCGGTGTCAGATGAAAAACTGTTTTTT.

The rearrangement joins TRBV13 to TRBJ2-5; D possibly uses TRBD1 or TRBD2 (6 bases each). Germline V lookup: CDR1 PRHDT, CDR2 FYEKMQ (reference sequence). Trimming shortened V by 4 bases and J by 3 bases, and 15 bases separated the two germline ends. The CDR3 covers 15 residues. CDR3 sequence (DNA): TGTGCCAGCAGCTGGGAAGGGGGGAAGGAAGAGACCCAGTACTTC. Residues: CASSWEGGKEETQYF.

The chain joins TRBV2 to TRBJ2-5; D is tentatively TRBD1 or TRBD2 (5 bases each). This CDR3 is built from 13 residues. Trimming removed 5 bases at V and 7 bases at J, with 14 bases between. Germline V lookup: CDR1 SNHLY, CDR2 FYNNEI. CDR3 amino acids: CASSPWGTGTQYF. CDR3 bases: TGTGCCAGCAGTCCTTGGGGGACGGGGACCCAGTACTTC.

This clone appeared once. Here the CDR3 reads CASSLGQTPKYF. CDR3 bases: TGTGCCAGCAGCTTAGGGCAGACCCCTAAGTACTTC. The rearrangement links TRBV7-9 to TRBJ2-5; D unresolved. The CDR3 loop spans 12 amino acids. With 1 base removed from V and 12 bases from J, the gap between germline ends came to 12 bases. CDR1 SEHNR and CDR2 FQNEAQ come from the germline V gene (reference sequence).

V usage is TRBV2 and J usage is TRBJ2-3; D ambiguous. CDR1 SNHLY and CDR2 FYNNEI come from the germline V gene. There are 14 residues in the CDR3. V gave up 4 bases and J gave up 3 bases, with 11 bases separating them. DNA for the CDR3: TGTGCCAGCAGTGGGGCAGTCCTAACAGATACGCAGTATTTT. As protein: CASSGAVLTDTQYF.

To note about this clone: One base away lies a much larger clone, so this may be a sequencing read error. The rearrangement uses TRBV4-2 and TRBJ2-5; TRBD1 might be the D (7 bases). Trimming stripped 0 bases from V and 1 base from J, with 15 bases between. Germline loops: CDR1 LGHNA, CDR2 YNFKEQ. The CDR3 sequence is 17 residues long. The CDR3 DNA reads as TGTGCCAGCAGCCAAGATGCGGGACAGAATTTCCAAGAGACCCAGTACTTC. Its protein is CASSQDAGQNFQETQYF.